The 15 T cell receptor beta chains listed next were all sequenced from one sample in a study of long-term antiretroviral therapy in people with HIV. Assay version v3.0 of immunoSEQ was used, and it was run at survey level. Clones were sequenced by immunoSEQ multiplex PCR, and TCRdb holds only the in-frame ones, with some missing. The table records 35,000 or so clones, 70% to 90% of them present only once. Here the sequenced sample was unsorted PBMCs, taken 2.2 years after starting antiretroviral therapy. The receptors were sampled from a young man with HIV.

This clone was seen more than once but under ten times. This rearrangement joins TRBV5-6 to TRBJ2-2; D is perhaps TRBD2 (6 bases). The CDR3 consists of 12 residues. Trimming removed 5 bases from V and 6 bases from J, with 8 bases in between. Germline CDR1 is SGHDT and CDR2 is YYEEEE. The CDR3 region has the DNA TGTGCCAGCAGTTGGGGGGCCGGGGAGCTGTTTTTT. Its protein product is CASSWGAGELFF. Drawing the rest from reference TRBV5-6 and TRBJ2-2, the complete variable domain is DAGVTQSPTHLIKTRGQQVTLRCSPKSGHDTVSWYQQALGQGPQFIFQYYEEEERQRGNFPDRFSGHQFPNYSSELNVNALLLGDSALYLCASSWGAGELFFGEGSRLTVL.

V usage is TRBV6-6 and J usage is TRBJ2-3; 7 bases align to TRBD2. Germline V gene lookup returns CDR1 MNHNY and CDR2 SVGAGI (reference sequence). V lost 8 bases to trimming and J lost 6 bases; unmatched junction nucleotides: 11. CDR3 length equals 14 residues. The CDR3 sequence: CASEIAGIRDTQYF. CDR3 in DNA: TGTGCCAGCGAGATAGCGGGTATTAGGGATACGCAGTATTTT.

The chain combines TRBV4-1 with TRBJ2-2; 13 bases match TRBD2. Germline-derived CDR1 and CDR2 are MGHRA and YSYEKL. J lost 0 bases, V lost 0 bases, and 4 bases had no gene match. The CDR3 covers 19 residues. CDR3 amino acids: CASSQEGLAGATNTGELFF. CDR3 sequence (DNA): TGCGCCAGCAGCCAAGAAGGACTAGCGGGGGCCACGAACACCGGGGAGCTGTTTTTT.

The chain recombines TRBV5-6 with TRBJ2-3; TRBD2 agrees at 8 bases. The CDR3 is 16 amino acids. Germline CDR1 and CDR2: SGHDT and YYEEEE. V was pared by 3 bases and J by 0 bases, with 6 bases of the junction left unmatched. The CDR3 here is CASSSERGPSTDTQYF. The CDR3 DNA reads as TGTGCCAGCAGCTCCGAGCGGGGGCCCAGCACAGATACGCAGTATTTT.

This sequence joins TRBV28 and TRBJ1-5; tentatively, D is TRBD1 (6 bases). Looked up from germline, CDR1 is MDHEN and CDR2 is SYDVKM. The CDR3 length is 18 residues. Between the trimmed V and J ends, which lost 1 base and 0 bases, there was a span of 16 bases. The CDR3 here is CASSLLRGLGDSNQPQHF. CDR3 bases: TGTGCCAGCAGTTTATTACGGGGGCTGGGGGATAGCAATCAGCCCCAGCATTTT.

The chain employs TRBV30 and TRBJ2-5; 8 bases align to TRBD2. There are 15 residues in the CDR3. Germline assignment: CDR1 GTSNPN and CDR2 SVGIG (reference sequence). V trimming: 4 bases; J trimming: 1 base; junction bases outside the gene matches: 8. DNA of the CDR3: TGTGCCTGGACTTCCTACGGGGGGGCCCAAGAGACCCAGTACTTC. Protein sequence: CAWTSYGGAQETQYF.

The chain's CDR3 is CASSMAGGRIYEQYF. The CDR3 DNA reads TGTGCCAGTAGTATGGCGGGAGGGAGGATCTACGAGCAGTACTTC. J is TRBJ2-7 and V is TRBV19, with 9 bases identical to TRBD2. Germline CDR1 and CDR2: LNHDA and SQIVND (reference sequence). The CDR3 extends over 15 amino acids. V dropped 3 bases and J dropped 3; count of bases not matched to a gene: 6.

V usage is TRBV13 and J usage is TRBJ2-2; D may be TRBD1 (6 bases). Germline lookup yields CDR1 PRHDT and CDR2 FYEKMQ (reference sequence). The CDR3 has 15 amino acids. Trimming removed 3 bases from V and 5 bases from J, with 13 bases in between. The CDR3 DNA reads TGTGCCAGCAGCTTGTTGGGGGCAGGAACCGGGGAGCTGTTTTTT. Amino acids: CASSLLGAGTGELFF.

V and J are TRBV4-1 and TRBJ2-5; D is perhaps TRBD1 or TRBD2 (5 bases each). Trimming left V 3 bases short and J 3 bases short, with 17 bases between. CDR3 size: 16 residues. The V gene's germline CDR1 is MGHRA and CDR2 YSYEKL. The CDR3 is CASSHKAGTSKETQYF. Written as DNA, the CDR3 is TGCGCCAGCAGCCATAAGGCCGGGACCTCAAAAGAGACCCAGTACTTC.

The CDR3 here is CASSLVGGIGNEQFF. The CDR3 coding sequence is TGTGCCAGCAGTTTGGTGGGAGGGATTGGCAATGAGCAGTTCTTC. The chain links TRBV27 to TRBJ2-1; 7 bases line up with TRBD2. In germline, CDR1 is MNHEY, CDR2 SMNVEV (reference sequence). The V and J ends lost 3 bases and 6 bases, in that order; junction bases with no gene match: 8. This CDR3 has 15 residues.

The chain has TRBV27 and TRBJ2-3; the D is unclear. The germline CDR1 and CDR2 sequences are MNHEY and SMNVEV (reference sequence). V lost 6 bases and J lost 0, with 10 bases in between. The CDR3 covers 14 residues. CDR3 amino acids: CASRIVPSTDTQYF. The CDR3 DNA reads as TGTGCCAGCAGAATTGTACCCAGCACAGATACGCAGTATTTT.

The V and J genes are TRBV7-9 and TRBJ2-2; D is perhaps TRBD1 or TRBD2 (5 bases each). Germline V CDR1 and CDR2: SEHNR, FQNEAQ (reference sequence). Trimming shortened V by 9 bases and J by 14 bases, and 22 bases separated the two germline ends. This CDR3 comprises 13 residues. The DNA of the CDR3 is TGTGCCAGTACTCAGGGCGTTAGGGAGAGACTGTTTTTT. Amino acid sequence: CASTQGVRERLFF. The complete variable domain, with remaining parts taken from reference TRBV7-9 and TRBJ2-2, reads DTGVSQNPRHKITKRGQNVTFRCDPISEHNRLYWYRQTLGQGPEFLTYFQNEAQLEKSRLLSDRFSAERPKGSFSTLEIQRTEQGDSAMYLCASTQGVRERLFFGEGSRLTVL.

This sequence joins TRBV6-5 and TRBJ1-1; D gene ambiguous. This CDR3 contains 15 residues. The ends were cut back, 0 bases at V and 3 bases at J, with 11 bases in the middle. Germline V lookup: CDR1 MNHEY, CDR2 SVGAGI. The CDR3 sequence is CASSYSSFVDTEAFF. The CDR3 nucleotides are TGTGCCAGCAGTTACTCGAGCTTCGTGGACACTGAAGCTTTCTTT.

On this clone: Relative to the germline gene, one junction end is altered; a read error may explain this. This chain uses TRBV5-1 with TRBJ1-2; the match to TRBD1 covers 7 bases. The CDR3 is made up of 13 amino acids. Per the germline V gene, CDR1 is SGHRS and CDR2 is YFSETQ. The CDR3 here is CASSFRQGYGYTF. The CDR3, as DNA: TGTGCCAGCAGCTTCCGACAGGGCTATGGCTACACCTTC.

The gene calls are TRBV27 and TRBJ2-5, with D possibly TRBD2 on 5 matching bases. Germline assignment: CDR1 MNHEY and CDR2 SMNVEV (reference sequence). Trimming shortened V by 1 base and J by 3 bases, and 6 bases separated the two germline ends. The CDR3 is 13 residues long. This CDR3 reads CASSLWGEETQYF. CDR3 bases: TGTGCCAGCAGTTTATGGGGAGAAGAGACCCAGTACTTC.